Included here is one T cell receptor beta chain sequence, with context. Assay execution proceeded at the deep level. Sequencing was performed with immunoSEQ multiplex PCR; in TCRdb, only in-frame clones are kept and a portion is missing. In the table there are roughly 500,000 clones, approximately 95% of which are singletons. Germline CDR1 and CDR2: MNHEY and SMNVEV (reference sequence). This CDR3 has 13 residues. V was trimmed by 3 bases and J by 1 base, leaving 6 bases between them. This specimen comes from a study of shared clonotypes between healthy human individuals. The specimen was naive CD4+ T cells sorted from blood. As for subset: CD45RA+ positively selected. The sequence derives from a young woman in good health. The gene calls are TRBV27 and TRBJ1-1; the D is unclear. This chain's CDR3 is CASSLEGNTEAFF. The DNA for the CDR3 is TGTGCCAGCAGTTTGGAGGGGAACACTGAAGCTTTCTTT.